Below, 25 T cell receptor beta chains from the same sample are listed, as sequenced in a study of blood T cell repertoires in COVID-19. Measured with immunoSEQ multiplex PCR; TCRdb has only the in-frame clones, and not every one. The repertoire has roughly 230,000 clones, over 70% of them found once; the top ten carry 6% to 9.5%. Input material: peripheral blood. These receptors were collected from a woman aged 80 or over with acute or convalescent COVID-19.

This clone has just one count. This chain uses TRBV10-1 with TRBJ1-2; TRBD1 matches 11 bases. Germline CDR1 is WNHNN and CDR2 is SYGVQD (reference sequence). There are 15 residues in the CDR3. The junction had 5 bases not matched to a gene; V was cut back by 2 bases and J by 6 bases. The CDR3 protein is CASSEGQGASDGYTF. CDR3 in DNA: TGCGCCAGCAGTGAGGGACAGGGGGCGAGTGATGGCTACACCTTC.

The V gene is TRBV9, the J gene TRBJ2-4; 9 bases fit TRBD2. Germline V gene lookup returns CDR1 SGDLS and CDR2 YYNGEE. V was pared by 0 bases and J by 7 bases, with 5 bases of the junction left unmatched. The CDR3 consists of 15 residues. This CDR3 reads CASSVGGTSRNIQYF. Written as DNA, the CDR3 is TGTGCCAGCAGCGTAGGGGGGACTAGCAGGAACATTCAGTACTTC.

The CDR3 nucleotides are TGTGCCAGCAGGCCGCTAGGGACAGGGAATCAGCCCCAGCATTTT. As protein: CASRPLGTGNQPQHF. The V and J genes are TRBV2 and TRBJ1-5, with TRBD1 identical over 9 bases. Trimming at V came to 6 bases and at J to 4 bases, leaving 7 bases not matched to a gene. CDR3 length equals 15 residues. CDR1 is SNHLY and CDR2 is FYNNEI in the germline V gene. Looking up the rest from reference TRBV2 and TRBJ1-5 gives the full variable domain: EPEVTQTPSHQVTQMGQEVILRCVPISNHLYFYWYRQILGQKVEFLVSFYNNEISEKSEIFDDQFSVERPDGSNFTLKIRSTKLEDSAMYFCASRPLGTGNQPQHFGDGTRLSIL.

The chain links TRBV15 to TRBJ1-4; D might be TRBD1 (5 bases). Germline loops: CDR1 LNHNV, CDR2 YYDKDF (reference sequence). The CDR3 runs 16 residues. V lost 0 bases to trimming and J lost 6 bases, with 14 bases between them. The DNA of the CDR3 is TGTGCCACCAGCAGAGATCAATGGGGGGTTTATGAAAAACTGTTTTTT. It is translated as CATSRDQWGVYEKLFF.

J is TRBJ1-5 and V is TRBV5-1; D remains ambiguous. V lost 0 bases to trimming and J lost 3 bases, with 4 bases between them. Germline V gene sequence: CDR1 SGHRS, CDR2 YFSETQ. CDR3 length equals 13 residues. CDR3 sequence (DNA): TGCGCCAGCAGCTTGGAGCCCAATCAGCCCCAGCATTTT. Protein: CASSLEPNQPQHF.

A single count supports this clone. The chain links TRBV7-8 to TRBJ2-7, with a weak D call TRBD1 (6 bases). V was shortened by 5 bases and J by 0 bases, with 14 bases between the two germline ends. The CDR3 loop spans 15 amino acids. Germline V gene sequence: CDR1 SGHVS, CDR2 FQNEAQ. DNA of the CDR3: TGTGCCAGCAGCCTACTGACAGGAAGCTCCTACGAGCAGTACTTC. Translation gives CASSLLTGSSYEQYF. The whole variable domain, filled in from reference TRBV7-8 and TRBJ2-7, reads GAGVSQSPRYKVAKRGQDVALRCDPISGHVSLFWYQQALGQGPEFLTYFQNEAQLDKSGLPSDRFFAERPEGSVSTLKIQRTQQEDSAVYLCASSLLTGSSYEQYFGPGTRLTVT.

This rearrangement joins TRBV5-1 to TRBJ1-2, with a weak D call TRBD1 (6 bases). V dropped 0 bases and J dropped 5 bases, with 17 bases sitting between them. The length of the CDR3 is 16 residues. Germline V gives CDR1 SGHRS, CDR2 YFSETQ. CDR3 loop: CASSLGTAEWVYGYTF. CDR3 DNA: TGCGCCAGCAGCTTGGGGACAGCCGAATGGGTTTATGGCTACACCTTC.

The rearrangement links TRBV18 to TRBJ1-3; D gene unclear. V was cut by 3 bases and J by 7 bases, with 16 bases left in between. Germline V gene data show CDR1 as KGHSH and CDR2 as LQKENI. The length of the CDR3 is 15 residues. The chain's CDR3 is CASSPTGSRGNTIYF. CDR3 bases: TGTGCCAGCTCACCGACTGGTTCCAGAGGGAACACCATATATTTT.

This clone occurred a few times. The chain links TRBV11-1 to TRBJ2-6; 7 bases are a match to TRBD2. The CDR3 spans 14 residues. Trimming cost V 5 bases and J 3 bases; bases outside gene matches: 1. Germline CDR1 reads SGHAT; CDR2 reads FQDESV (reference sequence). The CDR3 reads CASSGGDGANVLTF. In DNA, the CDR3 is TGTGCCAGCAGCGGGGGGGATGGGGCCAACGTCCTGACTTTC. Together with reference TRBV11-1 and TRBJ2-6, the CDR3 gives the full variable domain: EAEVAQSPRYKITEKSQAVAFWCDPISGHATLYWYRQILGQGPELLVQFQDESVVDDSQLPKDRFSAERLKGVDSTLKIQPAELGDSAMYLCASSGGDGANVLTFGAGSRLTVL.

This chain joins TRBV19 and TRBJ2-1, with D perhaps matching TRBD2 (6 bases). V lost 0 bases and J 5 bases, leaving 11 bases between the germline ends. Germline CDR1 reads LNHDA; CDR2 reads SQIVND (reference sequence). This CDR3 is built from 15 residues. The CDR3 DNA reads as TGTGCCAGTAGTATAGATTCCGGGAGTCACAATGAGCAGTTCTTC. This translates into CASSIDSGSHNEQFF. The entire variable domain, with the rest obtained from reference TRBV19 and TRBJ2-1, is as follows: DGGITQSPKYLFRKEGQNVTLSCEQNLNHDAMYWYRQDPGQGLRLIYYSQIVNDFQKGDIAEGYSVSREKKESFPLTVTSAQKNPTAFYLCASSIDSGSHNEQFFGPGTRLTVL.

The gene calls are TRBV2 and TRBJ2-7, with 13 bases identical to TRBD2. J was trimmed by 4 bases and V by 8 bases; bases with no gene match: 20. CDR1 SNHLY and CDR2 FYNNEI come from the germline V gene. CDR3 length: 19 residues. This chain's CDR3 is CASDEPGLAGHRSSYEQYF. The CDR3 nucleotides are TGTGCCAGCGATGAGCCGGGACTAGCGGGACACCGATCCTCTTACGAGCAGTACTTC. Drawing the rest from reference TRBV2 and TRBJ2-7, the complete variable domain is EPEVTQTPSHQVTQMGQEVILRCVPISNHLYFYWYRQILGQKVEFLVSFYNNEISEKSEIFDDQFSVERPDGSNFTLKIRSTKLEDSAMYFCASDEPGLAGHRSSYEQYFGPGTRLTVT.

This sequence joins TRBV11-1 and TRBJ2-1; 9 bases fit TRBD2. The CDR3 is 15 residues long. The ends lost 1 base at V and 5 bases at J; junction bases unmatched: 3. Germline CDR1 is SGHAT and CDR2 is FQDESV (reference sequence). The CDR3 loop reads CASSLGLAVNNEQFF. DNA for the CDR3: TGTGCCAGCAGCTTAGGACTAGCGGTGAACAATGAGCAGTTCTTC.

The genes are TRBV5-1 and TRBJ2-7; D may be TRBD1 (7 bases). CDR1 SGHRS and CDR2 YFSETQ come from the germline V gene. V was pared by 4 bases and J by 1 base, with 15 bases between. CDR3 length: 15 amino acids. The CDR3 bases are TGCGCCAGCAGCGGGAGGACAGGACGATCCTACGAGCAGTACTTC. Translated: CASSGRTGRSYEQYF.

This chain uses TRBV3-1 (or the pseudogene TRBV3-2) with TRBJ1-3; TRBD1 matches at 7 bases. The CDR3 is 15 amino acids. CDR1 is LGHDT, CDR2 YNNKEL, per germline (reference sequence). J gave up 2 bases and V 4 bases, and 5 bases lay outside the gene matches. CDR3 bases: TGTGCCAGCAGCCCCGGACAGGTCACTGGAAACACCATATATTTT. Translated, it gives CASSPGQVTGNTIYF.

V gene TRBV2 combines with J gene TRBJ1-4; D is unresolved. Per germline, CDR1 SNHLY and CDR2 FYNNEI. This CDR3 is built from 13 residues. V lost 7 bases and J lost 5, with 11 bases in between. This CDR3 is CASKRGENEKLFF. CDR3 DNA: TGTGCCAGCAAACGGGGAGAGAATGAAAAACTGTTTTTT. Filled out from reference TRBV2 and TRBJ1-4, the complete variable domain reads EPEVTQTPSHQVTQMGQEVILRCVPISNHLYFYWYRQILGQKVEFLVSFYNNEISEKSEIFDDQFSVERPDGSNFTLKIRSTKLEDSAMYFCASKRGENEKLFFGSGTQLSVL.

This clone was seen repeatedly, ten times or more. The chain joins TRBV27 to TRBJ1-1; D uncertain. This CDR3 has 14 amino acids. Germline loops: CDR1 MNHEY, CDR2 SMNVEV (reference sequence). Trimming cost V 6 bases and J 0 bases, with 11 bases left between them. The CDR3 here is CASSNRPMNTEAFF. The CDR3 bases are TGTGCCAGCAGCAACAGACCCATGAACACTGAAGCTTTCTTT.

V is TRBV5-4 and J is TRBJ2-5, with 8 bases matching TRBD2. The CDR3 loop spans 17 amino acids. Germline V gene lookup returns CDR1 SGHNT and CDR2 YYREEE (reference sequence). The V segment lost 0 bases and the J segment 5 bases; nucleotides outside the gene matches: 12. CDR3 loop: CASSLGTSLPGKETQYF. CDR3 coding DNA: TGTGCCAGCAGCTTGGGGACTAGCCTCCCCGGGAAGGAGACCCAGTACTTC. Full variable domain (rest looked up from reference TRBV5-4 and TRBJ2-5): ETGVTQSPTHLIKTRGQQVTLRCSSQSGHNTVSWYQQALGQGPQFIFQYYREEENGRGNFPPRFSGLQFPNYSSELNVNALELDDSALYLCASSLGTSLPGKETQYFGPGTRLLVL.

This chain uses TRBV5-4 with TRBJ2-3; TRBD1 aligns across 7 bases. CDR1 and CDR2 from the germline V gene are SGHNT and YYREEE (reference sequence). CDR3 size: 14 residues. With 4 bases clipped from V and 6 bases from J, the junction kept 8 bases outside the gene matches. The CDR3 here is CASSHDREGDTQYF. The CDR3 DNA reads as TGTGCCAGCAGCCACGACAGGGAAGGGGATACGCAGTATTTT.

V is TRBV21-1 and J is TRBJ1-5; no DNA check was done on the table's D call, TRBD1. TRBV21-1 is reported as a pseudogene. The CDR3 has 14 amino acids. DNA of the CDR3: TGTGCCAGCAGAAGAGAAGGGGGCAGGCAGCCCCAGCATTTT. Translating it yields CASRREGGRQPQHF.

The genes are TRBV3-1 (or the pseudogene TRBV3-2) and TRBJ1-4, with D possibly matching TRBD1 (5 bases). The CDR3 loop spans 15 amino acids. V was cut by 4 bases and J by 2 bases, with 11 bases left in between. CDR1 is LGHDT, CDR2 YNNKEL, per germline (reference sequence). The CDR3 spells CASSLRGGTNEKLFF. CDR3 DNA: TGTGCCAGCAGCCTCCGGGGGGGTACTAATGAAAAACTGTTTTTT.

The chain links TRBV10-2 to TRBJ1-4; 11 nucleotides match TRBD1. Germline CDR1 reads WSHSY; CDR2 reads SAAADI. There are 15 residues in the CDR3. The V and J ends lost 3 bases and 7 bases, in that order; junction bases with no gene match: 4. As DNA, the CDR3 is TGCGCCAGCAGTGATTGGGGACAGGGGGGTGAAAAACTGTTTTTT. Its protein is CASSDWGQGGEKLFF.

This chain joins TRBV19 and TRBJ1-2, with D perhaps matching TRBD1 (5 bases). Germline CDR1 is LNHDA and CDR2 is SQIVND (reference sequence). Deletions cut 10 bases from V and 0 bases from J, with 12 bases between. The CDR3 is made up of 13 amino acids. The CDR3 here is CATLDRANYGYTF. The CDR3 nucleotides are TGTGCCACCCTAGACAGAGCTAACTATGGCTACACCTTC.

The chain has TRBV11-2 and TRBJ2-3; perhaps TRBD1 as D (6 bases). Germline loops: CDR1 SGHAT, CDR2 FQNNGV. Trimming shortened V by 4 bases and J by 0 bases, and 11 bases separated the two germline ends. This CDR3 has 15 residues. The CDR3 reads CASSSWDISTDTQYF. The CDR3 DNA sequence: TGTGCCAGCAGCTCGTGGGACATTAGCACAGATACGCAGTATTTT.

The chain links TRBV25-1 to TRBJ2-7, with TRBD2 matching 8 bases. CDR1 is MGHDK, CDR2 SYGVNS, per germline. This CDR3 spans 14 amino acids. V was pared by 4 bases and J by 3 bases, with 5 bases of the junction left unmatched. In DNA form, the CDR3 reads TGTGCCAGCAGTGCCGGGACTAGTCTCTACGAGCAGTACTTC. It is translated as CASSAGTSLYEQYF.

This chain connects TRBV6-5 to TRBJ1-2; D uncertain. The CDR3 runs 12 residues. Trimming cost V 7 bases and J 4 bases, with 10 bases left between them. CDR1 and CDR2 (germline): MNHEY, SVGAGI. The CDR3, as DNA: TGTGCCAGCACCGACTTGGGCTATGGCTACACCTTC. Translation gives CASTDLGYGYTF.